The next 13 T cell receptor beta chains were all read from a single sample in a study of blood T cell repertoires in COVID-19 (dated by TCRdb to the early 2020s). Libraries came from the immunoSEQ multiplex PCR assay. TCRdb provides this immuneACCESS table in a form limited to in-frame rearrangements. Some clones are lacking; in checked studies, under half of them reflect an unresolved V gene, and why the rest are absent is not known. The sample data list around 110,000 clones, and roughly 90% of these were observed just once. The top ten hold approximately 5% of the sample. The specimen was peripheral blood. These receptors all stem from a man in his forties or fifties with active or convalescent COVID-19.

The chain carries TRBV9 and TRBJ1-1; the match to TRBD1 covers 9 bases. J lost 4 bases, V lost 4 bases, and 8 bases had no gene match. The CDR3 has 15 amino acids. CDR1 SGDLS and CDR2 YYNGEE come from the germline V gene. CDR3 loop: CASSPQGQGSTEAFF. The CDR3 nucleotides read TGTGCCAGCAGCCCCCAGGGACAGGGTAGCACTGAAGCTTTCTTT. The entire variable domain, with the rest obtained from reference TRBV9 and TRBJ1-1, is as follows: DSGVTQTPKHLITATGQRVTLRCSPRSGDLSVYWYQQSLDQGLQFLIQYYNGEERAKGNILERFSAQQFPDLHSELNLSSLELGDSALYFCASSPQGQGSTEAFFGQGTRLTVV.

The chain joins TRBV28 to TRBJ1-2, with D possibly being TRBD1 (5 bases). V dropped 4 bases and J dropped 7 bases, with 16 bases sitting between them. CDR3 length: 14 residues. Germline CDR1 MDHEN, CDR2 SYDVKM. The CDR3 loop reads CASSWTHPGRGYTF. The CDR3 region has the DNA TGTGCCAGCAGTTGGACACACCCAGGTCGTGGCTACACCTTC.

CDR3 DNA sequence: TGTGCCAGTAGTCCAAACAGGGATGGGTCTGAAAAACTGTTTTTT. Its protein product is CASSPNRDGSEKLFF. The V gene is TRBV19, the J gene TRBJ1-4; a possible D gene is TRBD1 (6 bases). The germline gives CDR1 LNHDA, CDR2 SQIVND (reference sequence). V lost 5 bases and J lost 7, with 17 bases in between. This CDR3 spans 15 amino acids.

The chain carries TRBV5-1 and TRBJ1-2, with D tentatively TRBD1 (6 bases). V was shortened by 0 bases and J by 8 bases, with 11 bases between the two germline ends. The CDR3 length is 13 residues. CDR1 and CDR2 from the germline V gene are SGHRS and YFSETQ. CDR3 nucleotides: TGCGCCAGCAGCTTGGTAGCAGGGGTAGGCTACACCTTC. Translated, it gives CASSLVAGVGYTF.

A single count supports this clone. The chain uses TRBV30 and TRBJ2-7; 7 positions match TRBD1. Germline loops: CDR1 GTSNPN, CDR2 SVGIG (reference sequence). Losses at the gene ends were 5 bases for V and 3 bases for J; bases not matched to a gene: 7. There are 13 residues in the CDR3. CDR3 amino acids: CAWSKGANYEQYF. The CDR3 DNA follows: TGTGCCTGGTCAAAGGGGGCGAACTACGAGCAGTACTTC.

The chain uses TRBV13 and TRBJ2-2; TRBD2 agrees at 9 bases. With V trimmed by 5 bases and J by 0 bases, 7 bases remained unmatched. Germline CDR1 PRHDT, CDR2 FYEKMQ (reference sequence). CDR3 length: 17 amino acids. CDR3: CASSRSLAGSNTGELFF. The CDR3 DNA reads as TGTGCCAGCAGCCGGAGCCTAGCGGGATCGAACACCGGGGAGCTGTTTTTT.

The gene calls are TRBV7-8 and TRBJ2-1; 9 bases are a match to TRBD2. J lost 9 bases, V lost 0 bases, and 24 bases had no gene match. CDR3 length equals 21 residues. Germline V gene sequence: CDR1 SGHVS, CDR2 FQNEAQ. CDR3 nucleotide sequence: TGTGCCAGCAGCTTAGCGCGGGAGGGGGCGTGGAAACTAGCGGGCGTCGGTGAGCAGTTCTTC. Amino acid sequence: CASSLAREGAWKLAGVGEQFF.

V is TRBV16 and J is TRBJ1-6; D unclear. Germline V gene data show CDR1 as KGHSY and CDR2 as FQNENV. The germline V and J ends were trimmed by 0 bases and 5 bases, with 8 bases remaining between them. The CDR3 has 15 residues. CDR3 nucleotide sequence: TGTGCCAGCAGCCAATCTTGGCAAGATAATTCACCCCTCCACTTT. Translation gives CASSQSWQDNSPLHF. Supplemented by reference TRBV16 and TRBJ1-6, the full variable domain reads GEEVAQTPKHLVRGEGQKAKLYCAPIKGHSYVFWYQQVLKNEFKFLISFQNENVFDETGMPKERFSAKCLPNSPCSLEIQATKLEDSAVYFCASSQSWQDNSPLHFGNGTRLTVT.

The chain couples TRBV5-4 to TRBJ1-4, with no clear D. The CDR3 length is 13 residues. Trimming shortened V by 4 bases and J by 8 bases, and 12 bases separated the two germline ends. Germline CDR1 SGHNT, CDR2 YYREEE (reference sequence). This CDR3 is CASSLISGEKLFF. The CDR3 nucleotides read TGTGCCAGCAGCCTGATAAGCGGCGAAAAACTGTTTTTT.

V gene TRBV5-1 combines with J gene TRBJ2-7; 7 bases fit TRBD2. The germline CDR1 and CDR2 sequences are SGHRS and YFSETQ. CDR3 length: 13 amino acids. Germline trimming cut 0 bases from V and 6 bases from J; bases unmatched to any gene: 3. The CDR3 region is CASSLVPGGEQYF. CDR3 sequence (DNA): TGCGCCAGCAGCTTGGTACCGGGAGGCGAGCAGTACTTC.

The CDR3 is CASSGRTDTQYF. In DNA, the CDR3 is TGTGCCAGCAGCGGGCGCACAGATACGCAGTATTTT. The genes are TRBV7-9 and TRBJ2-3; D is uncertain. Germline V gene sequence: CDR1 SEHNR, CDR2 FQNEAQ (reference sequence). Trimming left V 5 bases short and J 1 base short, with 4 bases between. This CDR3 has 12 residues.

The chain employs TRBV7-9 and TRBJ1-1; D gene unclear. Trimming pared 1 base from V and 8 bases from J, leaving 11 bases between. Germline V gene lookup returns CDR1 SEHNR and CDR2 FQNEAQ (reference sequence). The CDR3 runs 13 residues. The CDR3 DNA sequence: TGTGCCAGCAGCTTAGGAGGATCTCCAGAAGCTTTCTTT. The encoded protein is CASSLGGSPEAFF.

This sequence joins TRBV7-3 and TRBJ2-3, with D possibly matching TRBD1 (6 bases). Trimming took 5 bases from V and 8 from J, leaving 14 bases between them. The CDR3 runs 13 residues. Germline loops: CDR1 SGHTA, CDR2 FQGTGA. Here the CDR3 reads CASSRTADGTQYF. CDR3 in DNA: TGTGCCAGCAGCCGGACAGCGGACGGTACGCAGTATTTT.